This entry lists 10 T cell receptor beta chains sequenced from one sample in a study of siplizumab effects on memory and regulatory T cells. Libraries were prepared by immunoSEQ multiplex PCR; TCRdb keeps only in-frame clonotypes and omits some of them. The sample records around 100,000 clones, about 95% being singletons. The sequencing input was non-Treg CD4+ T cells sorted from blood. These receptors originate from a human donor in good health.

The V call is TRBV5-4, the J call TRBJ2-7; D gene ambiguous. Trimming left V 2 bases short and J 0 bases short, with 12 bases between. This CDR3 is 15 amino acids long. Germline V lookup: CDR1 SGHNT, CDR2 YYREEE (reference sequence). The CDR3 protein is CASSLGSVSSYEQYF. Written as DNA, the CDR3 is TGTGCCAGCAGCTTAGGGTCCGTATCCTCCTACGAGCAGTACTTC.

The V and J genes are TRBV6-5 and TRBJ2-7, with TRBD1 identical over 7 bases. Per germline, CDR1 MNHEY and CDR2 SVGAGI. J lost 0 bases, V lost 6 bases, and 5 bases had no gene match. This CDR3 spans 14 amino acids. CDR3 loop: CASSAGQASYEQYF. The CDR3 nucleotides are TGTGCCAGCAGCGCTGGACAGGCCTCCTACGAGCAGTACTTC.

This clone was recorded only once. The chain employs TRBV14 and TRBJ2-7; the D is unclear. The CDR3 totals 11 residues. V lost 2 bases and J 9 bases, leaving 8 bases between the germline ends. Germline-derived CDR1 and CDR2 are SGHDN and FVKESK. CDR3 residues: CASSQRARQYF. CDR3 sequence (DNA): TGTGCCAGCAGCCAACGAGCACGGCAGTACTTC.

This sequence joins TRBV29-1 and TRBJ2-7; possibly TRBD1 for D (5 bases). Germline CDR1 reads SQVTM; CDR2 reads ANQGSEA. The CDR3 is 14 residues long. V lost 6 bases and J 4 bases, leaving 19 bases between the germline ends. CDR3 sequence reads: CSVGNQGPPYEQYF. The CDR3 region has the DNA TGCAGCGTCGGAAACCAGGGTCCCCCGTACGAGCAGTACTTC.

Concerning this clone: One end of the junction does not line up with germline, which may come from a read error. CDR3 loop: CASIKTGGCQPQHF. The CDR3 nucleotides read TGTGCTAGCATAAAAACCGGGGGCTGTCAGCCCCAGCATTTT. This chain joins TRBV7-7 and TRBJ1-5; maybe TRBD1 (6 bases). Germline V gives CDR1 SSHAT, CDR2 FNYEAQ (reference sequence). The CDR3 contains 14 residues.

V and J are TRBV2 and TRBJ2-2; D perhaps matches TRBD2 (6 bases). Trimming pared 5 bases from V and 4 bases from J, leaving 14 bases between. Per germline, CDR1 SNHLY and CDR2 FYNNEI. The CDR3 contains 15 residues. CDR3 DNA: TGTGCCAGCAGTCTACGGGAGCTTCGCACCGGGGAGCTGTTTTTT. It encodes CASSLRELRTGELFF. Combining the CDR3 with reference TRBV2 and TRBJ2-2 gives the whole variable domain EPEVTQTPSHQVTQMGQEVILRCVPISNHLYFYWYRQILGQKVEFLVSFYNNEISEKSEIFDDQFSVERPDGSNFTLKIRSTKLEDSAMYFCASSLRELRTGELFFGEGSRLTVL.

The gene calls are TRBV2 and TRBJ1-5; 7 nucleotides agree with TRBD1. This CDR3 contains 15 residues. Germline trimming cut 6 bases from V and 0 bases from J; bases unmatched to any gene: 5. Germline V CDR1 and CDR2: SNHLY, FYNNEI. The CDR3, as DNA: TGTGCCAGCAGAAACAACAGGGGTAGCAATCAGCCCCAGCATTTT. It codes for CASRNNRGSNQPQHF. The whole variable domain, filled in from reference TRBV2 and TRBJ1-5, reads EPEVTQTPSHQVTQMGQEVILRCVPISNHLYFYWYRQILGQKVEFLVSFYNNEISEKSEIFDDQFSVERPDGSNFTLKIRSTKLEDSAMYFCASRNNRGSNQPQHFGDGTRLSIL.

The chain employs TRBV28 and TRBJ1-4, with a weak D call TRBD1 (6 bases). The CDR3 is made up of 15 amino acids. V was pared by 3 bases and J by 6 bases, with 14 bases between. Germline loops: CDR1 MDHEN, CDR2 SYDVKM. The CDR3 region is CASSFSGAGDEKLFF. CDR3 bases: TGTGCCAGCAGTTTCTCAGGGGCCGGTGATGAAAAACTGTTTTTT.

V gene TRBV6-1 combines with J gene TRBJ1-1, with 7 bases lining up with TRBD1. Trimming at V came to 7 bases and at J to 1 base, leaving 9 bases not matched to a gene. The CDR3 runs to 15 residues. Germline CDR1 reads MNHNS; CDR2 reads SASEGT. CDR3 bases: TGTGCCAGCACACCGACAGGGCTAAGGAACACTGAAGCTTTCTTT. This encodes CASTPTGLRNTEAFF.

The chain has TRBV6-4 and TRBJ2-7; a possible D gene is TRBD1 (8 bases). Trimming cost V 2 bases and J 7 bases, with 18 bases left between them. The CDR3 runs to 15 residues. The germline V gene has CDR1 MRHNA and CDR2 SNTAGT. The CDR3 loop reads CASSDPLTGEGEQYF. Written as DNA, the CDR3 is TGTGCCAGCAGTGACCCTTTGACAGGGGAGGGGGAGCAGTACTTC.